This entry describes one TCR beta chain. Its antigen is undetermined. The data stem from a study of OX40 agonist ivuxolimab in advanced cancers. Across the whole study: Every 2 weeks, patients got intravenous ivuxolimab at one of six dose levels (0.01-10 mg/kg). The eligibility criteria allowed prior anti-PD-1, anti-PD-L1 or anti-CTLA-4 therapy, and approximately 38% had some. Subjects had a mean age of about 60 years, with a range of roughly 23 to 79; around 83% were male.

TCRdb keeps only in-frame clones here, not all; method: immunoSEQ multiplex PCR. Among roughly 62,000 clones listed, 80% to 95% were seen once. The V and J ends lost 6 bases and 4 bases respectively, with 12 bases between them. This CDR3 is built from 14 residues. Per germline, CDR1 MNHEY and CDR2 SVGAGI. Overall study results and limits: CD4+ and CD8+ blood T cells expanded clonally by week 6 at 0.1 to 3.0 mg/kg.

Sequencing used CD4+ or CD8+ T cells sorted from blood, obtained in a trial of the OX40 agonist ivuxolimab. The sequence was collected from an adult with an advanced solid tumor such as melanoma, head and neck, liver or kidney cancer. The gene calls are TRBV6-5 and TRBJ2-2, with D maybe TRBD1 (6 bases). CDR3 protein: CASSLTRGTGELFF. CDR3 DNA: TGTGCCAGCAGCCTAACCAGGGGCACCGGGGAGCTGTTTTTT.